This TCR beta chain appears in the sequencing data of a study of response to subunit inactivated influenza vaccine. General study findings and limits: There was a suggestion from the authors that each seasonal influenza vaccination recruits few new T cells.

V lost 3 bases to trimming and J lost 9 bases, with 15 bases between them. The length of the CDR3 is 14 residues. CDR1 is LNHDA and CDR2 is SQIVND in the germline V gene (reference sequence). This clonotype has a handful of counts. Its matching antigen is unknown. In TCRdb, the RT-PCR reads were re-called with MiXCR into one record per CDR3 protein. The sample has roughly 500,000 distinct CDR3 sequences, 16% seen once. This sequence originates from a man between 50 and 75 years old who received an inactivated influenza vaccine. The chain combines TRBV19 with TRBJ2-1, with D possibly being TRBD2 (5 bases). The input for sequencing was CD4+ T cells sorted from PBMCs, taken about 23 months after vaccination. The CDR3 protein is CASSMGPDSGEQFF. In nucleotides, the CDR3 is TGTGCCAGTAGTATGGGTCCGGACTCAGGTGAGCAGTTCTTC. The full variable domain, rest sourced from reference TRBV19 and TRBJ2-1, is DGGITQSPKYLFRKEGQNVTLSCEQNLNHDAMYWYRQDPGQGLRLIYYSQIVNDFQKGDIAEGYSVSREKKESFPLTVTSAQKNPTAFYLCASSMGPDSGEQFFGPGTRLTVL.